A single sample gave rise to the 26 T cell receptor beta chains below, sequenced in a study of CD8+ T cells in alopecia areata. Reverse transcribed after extraction, RNA yielded cDNA as the sequencing template. The protocol was immunoSEQ multiplex PCR, while the TCRdb copy is restricted to in-frame clones and leaves out a portion. The sample contains 150,000 to 200,000 clones, 55% of which appear only once. Sequenced input: CD4+ T cells sorted from blood. These receptors were collected from a human donor in good health.

The rearrangement joins TRBV29-1 to TRBJ2-1; 10 bases agree with TRBD2. V gave up 3 bases and J gave up 5 bases; unmatched junction bases: 10. Per germline, CDR1 SQVTM and CDR2 ANQGSEA. The length of the CDR3 is 16 residues. In DNA form, the CDR3 reads TGCAGCGTTGAGGACAGCGGGAGGGTTTCAAACAATGAGCAGTTCTTC. Translated, it gives CSVEDSGRVSNNEQFF.

The rearrangement links TRBV7-9 to TRBJ2-5; TRBD1 might be the D (6 bases). V lost 1 base and J 5 bases, leaving 17 bases between the germline ends. The CDR3 is 16 amino acids. Germline V gives CDR1 SEHNR, CDR2 FQNEAQ (reference sequence). The CDR3 coding sequence is TGTGCCAGCAGCTTAGGGCAGGGGCGCCTCATCGAGACCCAGTACTTC. Protein sequence: CASSLGQGRLIETQYF.

The table lists this clone with a few counts. The gene calls are TRBV18 and TRBJ2-7; unclear D gene. Germline CDR1 is KGHSH and CDR2 is LQKENI. The CDR3 sequence is 12 residues long. The V and J ends lost 4 bases and 3 bases respectively, with 7 bases between them. The CDR3 here is CASSLHSYEQYF. The DNA for the CDR3 is TGTGCCAGCTCACTGCACAGCTACGAGCAGTACTTC.

There are a few counts of this clone. This sequence joins TRBV6-6 and TRBJ1-5; D not resolved. The CDR3 runs 15 residues. The ends were cut back, 6 bases at V and 6 bases at J, with 18 bases in the middle. CDR1 is MNHNY and CDR2 is SVGAGI in the germline V gene (reference sequence). CDR3 sequence: CASSREEAGSQPQHF. CDR3 DNA sequence: TGTGCCAGCAGCAGAGAGGAGGCCGGTAGTCAGCCCCAGCATTTT.

This clone appeared a few times. This chain uses TRBV29-1 with TRBJ2-7; TRBD2 matches 9 bases. CDR1 SQVTM and CDR2 ANQGSEA come from the germline V gene. V lost 5 bases to trimming and J lost 6 bases; unmatched junction nucleotides: 8. The CDR3 is 13 residues long. The CDR3 nucleotides read TGCAGCGTTACCGGGACTAGCTCTCTCGAGCAGTACTTC. The encoded protein is CSVTGTSSLEQYF.

V and J are TRBV30 and TRBJ1-5, with D unresolved. V lost 2 bases to trimming and J lost 6 bases, with 11 bases between them. Germline V gene lookup returns CDR1 GTSNPN and CDR2 SVGIG (reference sequence). The CDR3 extends over 13 amino acids. DNA of the CDR3: TGTGCCTGGAGTTTGTCAGGCGGTCAGCCCCAGCATTTT. It is translated as CAWSLSGGQPQHF.

The sample holds one count of this clone. One end of the junction fails to match germline, which may point to a read error. The chain employs TRBV7-2 and TRBJ2-3; D may be TRBD2 (6 bases). The CDR3 is 12 residues long. The germline gives CDR1 SGHTA, CDR2 FQGNSA. DNA for the CDR3: TGTGCCAGCAGCTTAAACCTGGGGCGGAGGGATTTT. Protein product: CASSLNLGRRDF.

The chain links TRBV5-6 to TRBJ2-5, with D tentatively TRBD1 (7 bases). CDR3 length: 13 amino acids. The germline gives CDR1 SGHDT, CDR2 YYEEEE. Trimming took off 4 bases at V and 5 bases at J, with 12 bases between the two ends. The CDR3 DNA sequence: TGTGCCAGCAGCCCACAGGGGAGGGAGACCCAGTACTTC. Encoded protein: CASSPQGRETQYF.

V and J are TRBV30 and TRBJ2-3, with D tentatively TRBD1 (5 bases). Germline CDR1 reads GTSNPN; CDR2 reads SVGIG (reference sequence). CDR3 length: 12 residues. Trimming took off 4 bases at V and 2 bases at J, with 7 bases between the two ends. The CDR3 nucleotides are TGTGCCTGGACCAGGGACACAGATACGCAGTATTTT. Translating gives CAWTRDTDTQYF.

A few counts support this clone. DNA for the CDR3: TGTGCCAGCAGCCGTGTCAAAACAGGACGGGACGCGGCCGATGGCTACACCTTC. This codes for CASSRVKTGRDAADGYTF. The rearrangement uses TRBV11-2 and TRBJ1-2, with a tentative D call TRBD1 (5 bases). Trimming took 5 bases from V and 6 from J, leaving 28 bases between them. The germline V gene has CDR1 SGHAT and CDR2 FQNNGV. The CDR3 loop spans 18 amino acids.

This clone was seen a few times. This sequence joins TRBV2 and TRBJ2-3, with D unresolved. With 6 bases removed from V and 2 bases from J, the gap between germline ends came to 3 bases. Germline CDR1 and CDR2: SNHLY and FYNNEI. The CDR3 extends over 11 amino acids. CDR3 bases: TGTGCCAGCAGCCTCACAGATACGCAGTATTTT. Translation: CASSLTDTQYF. Looking up the rest from reference TRBV2 and TRBJ2-3 gives the full variable domain: EPEVTQTPSHQVTQMGQEVILRCVPISNHLYFYWYRQILGQKVEFLVSFYNNEISEKSEIFDDQFSVERPDGSNFTLKIRSTKLEDSAMYFCASSLTDTQYFGPGTRLTVL.

This clone was seen once. The junction and the germline gene differ at one end; a read error may be behind it. V is TRBV6-6 and J is TRBJ2-5, with D possibly TRBD2 on 5 matching bases. Germline loops: CDR1 MNHNY, CDR2 SVGAGI (reference sequence). The CDR3 has 8 amino acids. CDR3 amino acids: CAPLVGDF. CDR3 nucleotides: TGTGCCCCCCTAGTCGGGGACTTC.

The rearrangement joins TRBV25-1 to TRBJ1-1; tentatively, D is TRBD1 (5 bases). The CDR3 spans 15 residues. Germline V gene sequence: CDR1 MGHDK, CDR2 SYGVNS. Trimming left V 5 bases short and J 0 bases short, with 13 bases between. The CDR3 loop is CASSPGATMNTEAFF. CDR3 nucleotide sequence: TGTGCCAGCAGTCCCGGGGCGACGATGAACACTGAAGCTTTCTTT.

The genes are TRBV29-1 and TRBJ2-7; perhaps TRBD2 as D (5 bases). Trimming shortened V by 4 bases and J by 5 bases, and 6 bases separated the two germline ends. The CDR3 is made up of 10 amino acids. CDR1 is SQVTM and CDR2 is ANQGSEA in the germline V gene. CDR3 region: CSVGGNEQYF. The CDR3 nucleotides read TGCAGCGTTGGAGGGAACGAGCAGTACTTC.

In this sample, this clone turned up a few times. V gene TRBV29-1 combines with J gene TRBJ2-6; D uncertain. V lost 5 bases and J lost 1, with 15 bases in between. The germline CDR1 and CDR2 sequences are SQVTM and ANQGSEA. This CDR3 comprises 16 residues. The DNA for the CDR3 is TGCAGCGTTCTCGATAGGACGAAATCTGGGGCCAACGTCCTGACTTTC. This translates into CSVLDRTKSGANVLTF.

This chain uses TRBV29-1 with TRBJ2-5; no clear D gene. Germline-derived CDR1 and CDR2 are SQVTM and ANQGSEA. This CDR3 spans 11 amino acids. V shed 7 bases and J shed 4 bases, with 10 bases lying between them. Here the CDR3 DNA reads TGCAGCGACCGCATTGGAGAGACCCAGTACTTC. It encodes CSDRIGETQYF.

The rearrangement links TRBV6-5 to TRBJ2-1; D unresolved. V was pared by 0 bases and J by 4 bases, with 13 bases between. This CDR3 is 16 amino acids long. CDR1 and CDR2 from the germline V gene are MNHEY and SVGAGI. CDR3 coding DNA: TGTGCCAGCAGTTACTCCTACCGGGCCGGTTACAATGAGCAGTTCTTC. This gives the protein CASSYSYRAGYNEQFF.

The chain uses TRBV9 and TRBJ1-1, with TRBD1 matching 10 bases. The V segment lost 5 bases and the J segment 6 bases; nucleotides outside the gene matches: 7. This CDR3 is 14 amino acids long. In germline, CDR1 is SGDLS, CDR2 YYNGEE. CDR3 nucleotides: TGTGCCAGCAGTCAGACCGGGACAGGGGCTGAAGCTTTCTTT. This translates into CASSQTGTGAEAFF.

This clone turned up a few times. The genes are TRBV5-5 and TRBJ1-3; D gene unclear. The ends were cut back, 1 base at V and 0 bases at J, with 8 bases in the middle. CDR1 and CDR2 from the germline V gene are SGHKS and YYEKEE (reference sequence). The CDR3 loop spans 15 amino acids. CDR3 DNA sequence: TGTGCCAGCAGCTTGCTCGGAAACTCTGGAAACACCATATATTTT. It codes for CASSLLGNSGNTIYF.

This clone was detected only a few times. The V gene is TRBV28, the J gene TRBJ2-7; D is undetermined. Germline loops: CDR1 MDHEN, CDR2 SYDVKM. There are 12 residues in the CDR3. V lost 4 bases, J lost 7 bases, and 11 bases lay in between. CDR3 sequence (DNA): TGTGCCAGCAGTTCCCTTAGGATGGAGCAGTACTTC. This codes for CASSSLRMEQYF.

The chain combines TRBV29-1 with TRBJ1-2, with 9 bases matching TRBD1. V gave up 6 bases and J gave up 4 bases; unmatched junction bases: 15. Germline V gene sequence: CDR1 SQVTM, CDR2 ANQGSEA. The length of the CDR3 is 16 residues. The CDR3 protein is CSVTKTTGTGLYGYTF. The DNA for the CDR3 is TGCAGCGTCACAAAAACAACCGGGACAGGGCTCTATGGCTACACCTTC.

This chain joins TRBV4-1 and TRBJ2-3; 7 positions match TRBD1. Germline-derived CDR1 and CDR2 are MGHRA and YSYEKL. The junction had 6 bases not matched to a gene; V was cut back by 3 bases and J by 0 bases. This CDR3 is built from 16 residues. In nucleotides, the CDR3 is TGCGCCAGCAGCCACGTGGGACAGATAAGCACAGATACGCAGTATTTT. Its protein is CASSHVGQISTDTQYF.

In its sample, this clone was seen a few times. The chain uses TRBV6-1 and TRBJ2-7, with D uncertain. This CDR3 contains 13 residues. The germline CDR1 and CDR2 sequences are MNHNS and SASEGT. V lost 2 bases and J lost 3, with 8 bases in between. The CDR3 protein is CASSELPNYEQYF. The CDR3 nucleotides are TGTGCCAGCAGTGAACTCCCGAACTACGAGCAGTACTTC.

V and J are TRBV16 and TRBJ2-4, with 8 bases identical to TRBD1. Per germline, CDR1 KGHSY and CDR2 FQNENV. There are 14 residues in the CDR3. The ends lost 4 bases at V and 1 base at J; junction bases unmatched: 0. In nucleotides, the CDR3 is TGTGCCAGCAGCCGACAGGGGGCCAAAAACATTCAGTACTTC. Translated: CASSRQGAKNIQYF. Together with reference TRBV16 and TRBJ2-4, the CDR3 gives the full variable domain: GEEVAQTPKHLVRGEGQKAKLYCAPIKGHSYVFWYQQVLKNEFKFLISFQNENVFDETGMPKERFSAKCLPNSPCSLEIQATKLEDSAVYFCASSRQGAKNIQYFGAGTRLSVL.

The chain links TRBV30 to TRBJ1-1; TRBD1 is a possible D gene (6 bases). Germline loops: CDR1 GTSNPN, CDR2 SVGIG (reference sequence). Trimming left V 3 bases short and J 10 bases short, with 15 bases between. The CDR3 spans 12 residues. The CDR3 DNA follows: TGTGCCTGGAGGAGGCGGGAGGGGGGAGCTTTCTTT. It encodes CAWRRREGGAFF.

This clone occurred a few times. The rearrangement uses TRBV5-4 and TRBJ2-7; a weak D match, TRBD1 (7 bases). This CDR3 comprises 15 residues. Germline V gene lookup returns CDR1 SGHNT and CDR2 YYREEE (reference sequence). Trimming cost V 1 base and J 4 bases, with 15 bases left between them. This CDR3 is CASSLYGGGAYEQYF. CDR3 bases: TGTGCCAGCAGCTTGTACGGAGGGGGCGCGTACGAGCAGTACTTC.